Given below is one T cell receptor beta chain in context. Original methodology: Scientists estimated how many nucleated cells there were by amplifying reference gene primers. Sequencing was performed with immunoSEQ multiplex PCR; in TCRdb, only in-frame clones are kept and a portion is missing. V and J calls plus clone size are reproduced from that table; the DNA served to infer D and trimming. The table records 200,000 to 250,000 clones, around 82% of them present only once. This specimen belongs to a study of blood T cell repertoires in COVID-19. The sequence derives from a young man with acute COVID-19. The sample taken for sequencing was PBMCs or T cells enriched from blood (not recorded which).

The CDR3 DNA reads as TGTGCCAGCAGTGGGCCGACAGTGAACACTGAAGCTTTCTTT. It yields the protein CASSGPTVNTEAFF. The chain is built from TRBV25-1 and TRBJ1-1; a possible D gene is TRBD1 (5 bases). Germline V gives CDR1 MGHDK, CDR2 SYGVNS. This CDR3 is built from 14 residues. V was cut by 4 bases and J by 0 bases, with 9 bases left in between.